This T cell receptor beta chain was profiled in a study of shared clonotypes between healthy human individuals. Study-level points and caveats: The study's rarefaction showed incomplete sorted-subset sequencing despite large depth.

The V end was cut by 6 bases, the J end by 8 bases, with 16 bases between. This CDR3 spans 13 amino acids. Germline loops: CDR1 MNHEY, CDR2 SVGAGI. With respect to this clone: Its specificity is not known.

Profiling relied on immunoSEQ multiplex PCR, and the TCRdb table lists in-frame clones only, not all of them. The table shows roughly 2 million clones, with more than 90% occurring only once. The chain links TRBV6-5 to TRBJ1-2; TRBD1 might be the D (6 bases). The sequencing sample was made of naive CD4+ T cells sorted from blood. The subset is: CD45RA+ positively selected. The source of this sequence is a man younger than 30 in good health. The CDR3 sequence: CASSQTGGFGYTF. In nucleotides, the CDR3 is TGTGCCAGCAGCCAGACGGGGGGCTTCGGCTACACCTTC.